This note documents a single T cell receptor beta chain sequence. The data stem from a study of T cell responses to AZD1222 COVID-19 vaccine. Some clones are missing from TCRdb's copy, which holds only in-frame ones; the method was immunoSEQ multiplex PCR. The sample lists about 89,000 clones, approximately 91% occurring once. Germline CDR1 SGHDT, CDR2 YYEEEE. This CDR3 has 17 residues. Deletions cut 0 bases from V and 5 bases from J, with 17 bases between. Sequencing used peripheral blood, obtained 28 days after the second AZD1222 dose. V is TRBV5-6 and J is TRBJ2-2, with D perhaps matching TRBD1 or TRBD2 (5 bases each). The clonotype comes from an adult who received the AZD1222 COVID-19 vaccine. The chain's CDR3 is CASSLVGASRRTGELFF. The CDR3 DNA is TGTGCCAGCAGCTTGGTCGGGGCATCCCGGCGGACCGGGGAGCTGTTTTTT.